The text below deals with one T cell receptor beta chain. This record belongs to a study of CD8 T cells in Susac syndrome. Negative isolation was used for CD8+ and CD4+ T cells, and FACS enrichment was applied to TEMRA cells. Random hexamers primed reverse transcription of about 0.5 to 1 ug RNA. The authors amplified TCR beta CDR3 across 54 Vbeta and 13 Jbeta using immunoSEQ multiplex PCR. TCRdb redid the calling of the immunoSEQ multiplex PCR reads with MiXCR, one entry per CDR3 protein. Of about 110,000 distinct CDR3 sequences listed, around 95% are singletons. The source of this sequence is a human donor in good health. The source material was CD4+ T cells from PBMCs.

CDR3 region: CASSFPTAPYTF. For the CDR3, the DNA is TGTGCCAGCAGCTTCCCGACGGCCCCTTACACCTTC. This chain links TRBV7-3 with TRBJ1-2; the D is unclear. The V gene lost 3 bases and the J gene lost 11 bases, with 13 bases spanning the gap. CDR1 and CDR2 from the germline V gene are SGHTA and FQGTGA. The CDR3 has 12 residues.